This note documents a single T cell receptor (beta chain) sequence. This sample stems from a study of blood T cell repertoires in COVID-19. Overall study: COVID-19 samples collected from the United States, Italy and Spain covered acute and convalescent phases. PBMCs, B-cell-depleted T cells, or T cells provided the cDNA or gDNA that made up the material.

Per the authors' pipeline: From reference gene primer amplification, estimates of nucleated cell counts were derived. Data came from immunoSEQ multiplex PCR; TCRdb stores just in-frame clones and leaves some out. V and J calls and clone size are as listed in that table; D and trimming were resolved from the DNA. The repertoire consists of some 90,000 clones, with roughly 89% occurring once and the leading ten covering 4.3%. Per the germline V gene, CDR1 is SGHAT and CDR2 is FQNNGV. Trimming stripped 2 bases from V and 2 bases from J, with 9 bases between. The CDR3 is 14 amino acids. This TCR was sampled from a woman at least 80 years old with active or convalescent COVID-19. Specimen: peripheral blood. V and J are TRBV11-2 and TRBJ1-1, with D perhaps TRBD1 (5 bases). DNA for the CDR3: TGTGCCAGCAGCTTACCAGGGATTAACACTGAAGCTTTCTTT. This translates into CASSLPGINTEAFF.